Included here is one T cell receptor beta chain sequence, with context. The sample comes from a study of CD8 T cells in Susac syndrome. Germline V lookup: CDR1 SGHTA, CDR2 FQGNSA. This CDR3 has 15 residues. V lost 5 bases and J lost 5, with 18 bases in between. RNA amounts of roughly 0.45 to 1 ug underwent reverse transcription with random hexamers. The immunoSEQ assay covered 54 Vbeta and 13 Jbeta segments for CDR3. TCRdb analysed the immunoSEQ multiplex PCR reads with MiXCR anew, one entry per CDR3 protein. The table shows approximately 100,000 distinct CDR3 sequences, with 85% to 95% occurring only once. The authors sequenced TCR beta from blood CD8+ and CD4+ T cells. Healthy donors served as age- and sex-matched controls. Negative magnetic isolation gave CD8+ and CD4+ cells; FACS enriched CD8+ TEMRA.

The clonotype originates from a human donor in good health. The chain carries TRBV7-2 and TRBJ2-5, with a weak D call TRBD2 (7 bases). Specimen: CD8+ T cells from PBMCs. CDR3 nucleotide sequence: TGTGCCAGCAGCCCGATACGGGGGGCGGAGGAGACCCAGTACTTC. Translating it yields CASSPIRGAEETQYF.